A selection of T cell receptor beta chains follows, all from one sample in a study of blood T cell repertoires in COVID-19. The protocol was immunoSEQ multiplex PCR, while the TCRdb copy is restricted to in-frame clones and leaves out a portion. The table has about 250,000 clones, 90% seen once; the top ten hold about 2%. Sequencing input: peripheral blood. Receptor source: a woman aged 60-75 years with COVID-19, enrolled during active disease. The CDR3 runs from the conserved cysteine through the conserved F or W. Each record gives: CDR3 DNA, CDR3 protein, D gene, J gene, V gene, clone size, CDR3 length. The D gene is left open where the match is weak. Expanded clones are given a class, and other clones once, few, many or no size at all.

CDR3nt: TGTGCCAGCAGCCAAGGAGTGAACACTGAAGCTTTCTTT; CDR3aa: CASSQGVNTEAFF; d_gene: -; j_gene: TRBJ1-1; v_gene: TRBV3-1/TRBV3-2; abundance: -; len: 13
CDR3nt: TGTGCCAGCAGTATGAGGGGGCACCAAGAGACCCAGTACTTC; CDR3aa: CASSMRGHQETQYF; d_gene: TRBD1; j_gene: TRBJ2-5; v_gene: TRBV6-2/TRBV6-3; abundance: -; len: 14
CDR3nt: TGTGCCAGTAGTATCGACAGGTTATCCTATGGCTACACCTTC; CDR3aa: CASSIDRLSYGYTF; d_gene: -; j_gene: TRBJ1-2; v_gene: TRBV19; abundance: -; len: 14
CDR3nt: TGTGCCAGCGTACTCAGGAACTCTGGAAACACCATATATTTT; CDR3aa: CASVLRNSGNTIYF; d_gene: -; j_gene: TRBJ1-3; v_gene: TRBV2; abundance: -; len: 14
CDR3nt: TGTGCCGGCAGCCAACGGGGAAACACTGAAGCTTTCTTT; CDR3aa: CAGSQRGNTEAFF; d_gene: -; j_gene: TRBJ1-1; v_gene: TRBV3-1/TRBV3-2; abundance: -; len: 13
CDR3nt: TGCGCCAGCAGCTTGGATGCGGTAGATACGCAGTATTTT; CDR3aa: CASSLDAVDTQYF; d_gene: -; j_gene: TRBJ2-3; v_gene: TRBV5-1; abundance: -; len: 13
CDR3nt: TGTGCCAGCACCCAGGGGGGCAATCAGCCCCAGCATTTT; CDR3aa: CASTQGGNQPQHF; d_gene: TRBD1; j_gene: TRBJ1-5; v_gene: TRBV12-3/TRBV12-4; abundance: few; len: 13
CDR3nt: TGTGCCAGCAGTTACTCGACAGACGGCCAGCATTTT; CDR3aa: CASSYSTDGQHF; d_gene: -; j_gene: TRBJ1-5; v_gene: TRBV6-6; abundance: -; len: 12
CDR3nt: TGTGCCAGCAGCTTCGGTAACGGAGCGGCGGGTGAAGAGACCCAGTACTTC; CDR3aa: CASSFGNGAAGEETQYF; d_gene: -; j_gene: TRBJ2-5; v_gene: TRBV7-2; abundance: -; len: 17
CDR3nt: TGTGCCAGCCTGGGGACAGGGGCTGAGACCCAGTACTTC; CDR3aa: CASLGTGAETQYF; d_gene: TRBD1; j_gene: TRBJ2-5; v_gene: TRBV7-9; abundance: -; len: 13
CDR3nt: TGTGCCAGCAGCTTAGCGCAGGGAAACACTGAAGCTTTCTTT; CDR3aa: CASSLAQGNTEAFF; d_gene: -; j_gene: TRBJ1-1; v_gene: TRBV7-8; abundance: -; len: 14
CDR3nt: TGTGCCATCAGTGAGAACAGGGCGAGGGGAGCTACTAATGAAAAACTGTTTTTT; CDR3aa: CAISENRARGATNEKLFF; d_gene: -; j_gene: TRBJ1-4; v_gene: TRBV10-3; abundance: -; len: 18
CDR3nt: TGCGCCAGCAGCTTTACCACAGATGGCTACACCTTC; CDR3aa: CASSFTTDGYTF; d_gene: -; j_gene: TRBJ1-2; v_gene: TRBV5-1; abundance: -; len: 12
CDR3nt: TGTGCCAGCAGCCCCCCAGGGCCTCATCAGCCCCAGCATTTT; CDR3aa: CASSPPGPHQPQHF; d_gene: -; j_gene: TRBJ1-5; v_gene: TRBV7-2; abundance: -; len: 14
CDR3nt: TGTGCCAGTACTGGACAGGGCAACTATGGCTACACCTTC; CDR3aa: CASTGQGNYGYTF; d_gene: TRBD1; j_gene: TRBJ1-2; v_gene: TRBV6-5; abundance: few; len: 13